This T cell receptor (beta chain) emerged from a study of control samples from healthy donors and cancer patients. Profiling relied on immunoSEQ multiplex PCR, and the TCRdb table lists in-frame clones only, not all of them. Across roughly 200,000 clones, the top ten clones capture 2% to 2.5% of the sample. The V and J ends lost 0 bases and 2 bases respectively, with 12 bases between them. Germline loops: CDR1 KGHSH, CDR2 LQKENI. There are 16 residues in the CDR3. Sequencing was carried out using blood. The TCR was taken from a woman between 25 and 40 years old in good health. V is TRBV18 and J is TRBJ2-3, with D uncertain. Here the CDR3 DNA reads TGTGCCAGCTCACCACCGTCTCTGACCCCCACAGATACGCAGTATTTT. It codes for CASSPPSLTPTDTQYF.